The clone carrying this T cell receptor (beta chain) was seen more than once but under ten times. Its antigen remains unidentified. These data originate in a study of cytomegalovirus exposure and HLA in healthy donors. V lost 8 bases and J lost 3; bases outside the gene matches: 10. CDR1 and CDR2 (germline): MDHEN, SYDVKM. The CDR3 spans 14 residues. Overall study results and limits: Sequence variants that were highly shared formed a cluster that was likely a sequencing artifact. A later analysis showed HLA-associated TCR beta chains outstripping equally common others in clonal expansion.

This PCR relied on a set of 60 Vbeta primers and 13 Jbeta primers. Sequencing was performed with immunoSEQ multiplex PCR; in TCRdb, only in-frame clones are kept and a portion is missing. Among around 140,000 clones listed, about 80% were seen once. The sample taken for sequencing was PBMCs. This chain joins TRBV28 and TRBJ2-7, with 7 bases fitting TRBD1. The clonotype originates from a man aged 35 to 55 in good health and CMV-seronegative. CDR3 in DNA: TGTGCCAGCTCGGAAGACAGGGCGTTCTACGAGCAGTACTTC. As protein: CASSEDRAFYEQYF.